This T cell receptor (beta chain) emerged from a study of tissue T cells after allogeneic stem cell transplantation (dated by TCRdb to between 2021 and 2022). In terms of the full investigation: When multiple samples of a tissue existed, pathologist review of H&E sections prioritized samples with histologically apparent lymphocytes for sequencing. TCR beta repertoires were profiled across many tissues obtained from research autopsies of patients with and without GVHD, as well as in mouse models of GVHD. The human arm was a prospective observational study without blinding or randomization. What the study reported, not specific to this receptor: Few T cell clones were found to be shared across patients, but shared repertoire signatures across patients were revealed in a tissue-specific fashion by motif-based clustering. A small and clinically heterogeneous patient cohort was studied, and sampling depth was acknowledged as a limitation. No blood samples were available for the non-GVHD comparator patients. Within patients, how anatomically similar the tissues were was a key factor in shaping TCR repertoire composition, regardless of disease or transplant status. The study did not establish which tissue TCRs were alloreactive or antigen-specific, and some clones may have been host cells that persisted. Blood and spleen T cells captured only a limited portion of the TCR repertoire detected in tissues, in both patients and mice.

A note on this clone: The target of this receptor is not known. Nothing much larger sits one base from this clone, and base qualities are not available.

Library method: the immunoSEQ multiplex PCR assay. Adaptive Biotechnologies performed TCRbeta CDR3 sequencing at survey depth and reported CDR3 sequences, V/J genes, productive frequency, and template counts. Amplification of TCR beta CDR3 regions started from genomic DNA instead of RNA. On the authors' methods: Jensen-Shannon divergence was used to quantify pairwise repertoire overlap between tissues, with a value of 1 indicating complete divergence and a value of 0 indicating identical repertoires. Tissues were grouped by single-linkage agglomerative hierarchical clustering of pairwise JSD values, and the clustering results were shown as dendrograms. GLIPH2 was run on all patient samples with simulation_depth 1000, kmer_min_depth 3 and cdr3_length_cutoff 8, and groups with more than two unique CDR3s were retained. A standardized tissue-overlap score extrapolated Jaccard GLIPH-group overlap across patients to a standard repertoire size of 1000 clones. Linear mixed-effect models, with tissue as a fixed effect and individual as a random effect, were used to test how diversity related to clinical or experimental variables. In TCRdb, the immuneACCESS table is reduced to in-frame sequences with V and J assigned. These tables do not hold every clone; where another copy was compared, an unresolved V gene accounts for under half, and the others remain unexplained. V and J calls and clone size are those listed in that table; D and trimming were worked out from the DNA. The sample has a few thousand clones on record, around 60% of them singletons. Of the sample, 15% to 20% falls within the top ten clones.

According to the study, the label for this sample's time point signals: human tissue collected at research (rapid) autopsy. Three non-HCT comparator patients who had other cancers, at least five GI tract samples, and no known GI disease at death were chosen retrospectively. Autopsy tissues, which were obtained after a median post-mortem interval of approximately 8.8 hours, included GI sites from esophagus to rectum, liver, skin and lymphoid organs including spleen. Autopsy specimens were bisected, with one portion flash-frozen in liquid nitrogen and the remainder formalin-fixed, and GI outer muscle layers were removed. Genomic DNA was extracted from frozen tissues using the Mag-Bind Blood & Tissue DNA HDQ 96 Kit on a Chemagic 360 or the DNeasy Blood & Tissue Kit. Extracted DNA was further purified with the Genomic DNA Clean & Concentrator-25 kit because of concern about red blood cell contamination.

V drops 5 bases and J drops 9 bases, leaving 28 bases in between. From its cysteine to its phenylalanine, the CDR3 spans 18 amino acids. Only CDR3 DNA remains: 54 bases, in frame from the first base. From the germline V gene, CDR1 is MDHEN and CDR2 is SYDVKM. The sequence was collected from a female donor older than 55 with lung cancer. Source: tissue from the esophagus, taken at autopsy. This receptor chain uses TRBV28 and TRBJ1-4, and the D gene may be TRBD1, 5 bases matching. The CDR3 here reads CASSPTGEGNQWKKKLFF. The bases are TGTGCCAGCAGTCCCACGGGGGAGGGTAACCAATGGAAGAAAAAACTGTTTTTT.